This TCR beta chain was identified during a study of OX40 agonist ivuxolimab in advanced cancers. For the wider study: Ivuxolimab was an agonistic, fully human IgG2 monoclonal antibody directed against OX40 (CD134), a costimulatory receptor. Peripheral TCRbeta sequencing aimed to test whether ivuxolimab altered TCR sequence diversity and caused clonal T-cell expansion. Patients were allowed to have had prior anti-PD-1, anti-PD-L1 or anti-CTLA-4 therapy, and more than 30% of the dose-escalation patients had previously received checkpoint inhibitors. A male proportion of 70% to 90% and a mean age of approximately 61 years, ranging from about 20 to 79, were recorded for the dose-escalation cohort. Three dose-escalation patients achieved partial responses, one with hepatocellular carcinoma and two with cutaneous melanoma. Among the roughly 50 dose-escalation patients, about 20 had hepatocellular carcinoma, 15 or so melanoma, 9 renal cell carcinoma and 9 head and neck cancer. Intravenous ivuxolimab was administered to patients every 2 weeks at six dose levels: 0.01, 0.1, 0.3, 1.5, 3 and 10 mg/kg. The paper reports the monotherapy dose-escalation portion (N of about 50 patients) of the phase I ivuxolimab trial.

The research as a whole found: Partial responders in the 0.1-3.0 mg/kg groups had among the lowest normalized peripheral clonal expansion, especially among CD8+ T cells. Which antigens the clonally expanded peripheral T cells were specific for was not determined. After ivuxolimab, expanded clones were on average more numerous among CD8+ T cells than among CD4+ T cells. At doses of 0.1 to 3.0 mg/kg, clonal expansion of both CD4+ and CD8+ T cells in blood was seen between baseline and week 6. Low levels of normalized T-cell clonal expansion were also seen in some patients who did not respond.

In the germline V gene, CDR1 corresponds to MNHEY and CDR2 to SVGAGI. The CDR3 runs 12 amino acids, cysteine and phenylalanine included. Only the CDR3 part of the read is kept: 36 bases, read in frame from the first base. Deletion took 10 bases off V and 7 bases off J, with a span of 13 bases between the germline ends. Patients with autoimmune disease history or receiving systemic immunosuppression were excluded from the trial. In every dose cohort, peripheral blood was drawn for TCR sequencing at baseline, cycle 4 day 1, and cycle 7 day 1. The samples were drawn from a first-in-human, open-label, multicenter phase I dose-escalation trial of ivuxolimab. Adults with locally advanced or metastatic head and neck squamous cell, hepatocellular, melanoma or renal cell carcinoma were enrolled in the trial. CD4+ and CD8+ T cells were sorted separately from peripheral blood before TCR sequencing. Genomic DNA was extracted from sorted cells for sequencing of the TCRbeta CDR3 region. TCRbeta CDR3 regions were sequenced using the immunoSEQ Assay. Held by TCRdb, this immuneACCESS table contains in-frame sequences only and omits some clones. Under half of the omission traces to an unresolved V gene where checked; the cause of the rest is unknown. This sample has some 64,000 clones in its table, and nearly 95% of those were observed once. Of the sample, just under 25% falls within the top ten clones.

Concerning this clone itself: No antigen is known for it. Base qualities are not provided; no much larger clone lies one nucleotide away.

The clonotype originates from an adult with an advanced solid tumor such as melanoma, head and neck, liver or kidney cancer. The starting material was CD4+ or CD8+ T cells sorted from blood, obtained in a trial of the OX40 agonist ivuxolimab. Here the chain combines TRBV6-5 and TRBJ2-2; the D match is possibly TRBD1 or TRBD2, with 5 bases aligned in each. The nucleotides read TGTGCCATCAAGGGACCAGGCGGGGAGCTGTTTTTT. Its protein reads: CAIKGPGGELFF.